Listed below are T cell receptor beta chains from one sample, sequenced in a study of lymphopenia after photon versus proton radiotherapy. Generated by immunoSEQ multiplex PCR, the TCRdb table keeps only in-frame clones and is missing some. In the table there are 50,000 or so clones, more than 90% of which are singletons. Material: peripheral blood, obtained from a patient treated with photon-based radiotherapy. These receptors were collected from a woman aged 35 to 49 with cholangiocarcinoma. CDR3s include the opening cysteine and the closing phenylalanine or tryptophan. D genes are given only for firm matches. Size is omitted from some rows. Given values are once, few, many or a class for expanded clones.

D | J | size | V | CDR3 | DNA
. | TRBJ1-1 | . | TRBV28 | CASSLLQGVGMNTEAFF | TGTGCCAGCAGTTTACTCCAGGGAGTCGGTATGAACACTGAAGCTTTCTTT
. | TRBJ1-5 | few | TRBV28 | CASLSGRNQPQHF | TGTGCCAGCCTGTCAGGTCGGAATCAGCCCCAGCATTTT
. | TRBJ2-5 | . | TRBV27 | CATSVDGARGTQYF | TGTGCCACCTCCGTGGATGGGGCGAGGGGGACCCAGTACTTC
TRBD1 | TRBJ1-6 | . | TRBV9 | CASSVEDRGRSPLHF | TGTGCCAGCAGCGTAGAGGACAGGGGCAGGTCACCCCTCCACTTT
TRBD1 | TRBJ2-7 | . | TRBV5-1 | CASSFAGTGTGEQYF | TGCGCCAGCAGCTTCGCCGGGACAGGGACGGGCGAGCAGTACTTC
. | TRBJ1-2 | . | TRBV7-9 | CASTLGTHGYTF | TGTGCCAGCACCCTGGGGACACATGGCTACACCTTC
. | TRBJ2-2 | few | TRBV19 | CASSMPGGRQPTGELFF | TGTGCCAGTAGTATGCCCGGGGGCCGACAACCTACCGGGGAGCTGTTTTTT
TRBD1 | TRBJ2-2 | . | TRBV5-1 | CASSSDRVTGELFF | TGCGCCAGCAGCTCGGACAGGGTGACCGGGGAGCTGTTTTTT
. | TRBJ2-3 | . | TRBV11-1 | CASSSLGSDTQYF | TGTGCCAGCAGCTCACTCGGGTCAGATACGCAGTATTTT
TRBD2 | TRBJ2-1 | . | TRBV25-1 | CASSEAGGNYNEQFF | TGTGCCAGCAGTGAAGCGGGAGGGAACTACAATGAGCAGTTCTTC
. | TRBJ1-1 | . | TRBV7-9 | CASSSPGGATEAFF | TGTGCCAGCAGCTCCCCAGGAGGAGCCACTGAAGCTTTCTTT
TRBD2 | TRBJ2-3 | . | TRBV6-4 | CASSDKGGGAGDTQYF | TGTGCCAGCAGTGACAAGGGCGGGGGGGCCGGAGATACGCAGTATTTT
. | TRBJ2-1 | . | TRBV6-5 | CASSYSAGTYNEQFF | TGTGCCAGCAGTTACTCGGCAGGCACCTACAATGAGCAGTTCTTC
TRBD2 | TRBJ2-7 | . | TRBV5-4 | CASRLAGVHHDEQYF | TGTGCCAGCAGGTTAGCGGGGGTCCACCACGACGAGCAGTACTTC
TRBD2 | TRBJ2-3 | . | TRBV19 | CASSLAGGTDTQYF | TGTGCCAGTAGTCTAGCGGGAGGTACAGATACGCAGTATTTT
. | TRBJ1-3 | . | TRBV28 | CASSETRLHGNTIYF | TGTGCCAGCAGTGAGACTCGACTCCACGGAAACACCATATATTTT
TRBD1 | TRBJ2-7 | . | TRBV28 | CASSDGQGAEQYF | TGTGCCAGCAGCGATGGACAGGGTGCCGAGCAGTACTTC
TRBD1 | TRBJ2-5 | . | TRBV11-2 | CASSSPRGREETQYF | TGTGCCAGCAGCTCCCCCAGGGGGCGGGAAGAGACCCAGTACTTC
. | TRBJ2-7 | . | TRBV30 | CAWSSGEGSYEQYF | TGTGCCTGGAGTTCGGGGGAAGGGTCCTACGAGCAGTACTTC
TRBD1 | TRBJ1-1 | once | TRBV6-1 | CASSESQGWGTEAFF | TGTGCCAGCAGTGAATCACAGGGGTGGGGCACTGAAGCTTTCTTT
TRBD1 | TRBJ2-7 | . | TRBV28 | CASSLWSGQGLNEQYF | TGTGCCAGCAGTTTATGGAGTGGACAGGGATTGAACGAGCAGTACTTC
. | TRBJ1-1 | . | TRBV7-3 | CASSPDRGNTEAFF | TGTGCCAGCAGCCCGGACCGCGGGAACACTGAAGCTTTCTTT
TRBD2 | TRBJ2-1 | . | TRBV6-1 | CASSAGTSNEQFF | TGTGCCAGCAGTGCCGGGACTAGCAATGAGCAGTTCTTC
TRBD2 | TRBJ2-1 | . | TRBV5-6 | CASTPGTSALSEQFF | TGTGCCAGCACCCCAGGGACTAGCGCCCTCAGTGAGCAGTTCTTC
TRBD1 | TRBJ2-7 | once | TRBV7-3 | CASSRDGTGGKYEQYF | TGTGCCAGCAGCCGAGACGGGACAGGGGGCAAATACGAGCAGTACTTC
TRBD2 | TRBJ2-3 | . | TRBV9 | CASSRKRGGTDTQYF | TGTGCCAGCAGCCGGAAGCGGGGGGGCACAGATACGCAGTATTTT
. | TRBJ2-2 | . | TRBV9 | CASSVGNTGELFF | TGTGCCAGCAGCGTAGGGAACACCGGGGAGCTGTTTTTT
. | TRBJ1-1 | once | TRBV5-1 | CASSSGSMGTEAFF | TGCGCCAGCAGCTCGGGGTCGATGGGCACTGAAGCTTTCTTT
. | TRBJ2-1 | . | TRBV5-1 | CASSRTGLGNEQFF | TGCGCCAGCAGCCGCACAGGGCTAGGCAATGAGCAGTTCTTC
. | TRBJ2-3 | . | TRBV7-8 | CASSLAGYTDTQYF | TGTGCCAGCAGCTTAGCAGGATACACAGATACGCAGTATTTT
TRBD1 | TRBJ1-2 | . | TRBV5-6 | CASSPTGDGYGYTF | TGTGCCAGCAGCCCGACAGGGGACGGCTATGGCTACACCTTC
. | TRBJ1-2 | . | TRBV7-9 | CASSYGQTYGYTF | TGTGCCAGCAGCTACGGACAGACCTATGGCTACACCTTC
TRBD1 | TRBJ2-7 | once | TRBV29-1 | CSVRDRGSYEQYF | TGCAGCGTACGGGACAGGGGCTCCTACGAGCAGTACTTC
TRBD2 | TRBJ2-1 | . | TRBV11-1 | CASSLGTSGLKQFF | TGTGCCAGCAGCTTAGGGACTAGCGGTTTGAAGCAGTTCTTC
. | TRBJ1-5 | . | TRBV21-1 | CASSISSGTEKGKPQHF | TGTGCCAGCAGCATCAGCTCCGGGACAGAAAAGGGCAAGCCCCAGCATTTT
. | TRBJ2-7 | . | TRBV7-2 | CASSPSAGYEQYF | TGTGCCAGCAGCCCCTCCGCGGGGTACGAGCAGTACTTC
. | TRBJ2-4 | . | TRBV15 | CATRRDSKNIQYF | TGTGCCACCCGAAGGGACTCCAAAAACATTCAGTACTTC
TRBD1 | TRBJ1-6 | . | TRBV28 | CASSPPDRVDSPLHF | TGTGCCAGCAGCCCCCCAGACAGGGTTGATTCACCCCTCCACTTT
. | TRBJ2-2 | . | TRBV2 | CASSETGQNTGELFF | TGTGCCAGCAGTGAAACGGGACAGAACACCGGGGAGCTGTTTTTT
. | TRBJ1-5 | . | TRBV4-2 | CASSQDDHNQPQHF | TGTGCCAGCAGCCAAGACGACCACAATCAGCCCCAGCATTTT